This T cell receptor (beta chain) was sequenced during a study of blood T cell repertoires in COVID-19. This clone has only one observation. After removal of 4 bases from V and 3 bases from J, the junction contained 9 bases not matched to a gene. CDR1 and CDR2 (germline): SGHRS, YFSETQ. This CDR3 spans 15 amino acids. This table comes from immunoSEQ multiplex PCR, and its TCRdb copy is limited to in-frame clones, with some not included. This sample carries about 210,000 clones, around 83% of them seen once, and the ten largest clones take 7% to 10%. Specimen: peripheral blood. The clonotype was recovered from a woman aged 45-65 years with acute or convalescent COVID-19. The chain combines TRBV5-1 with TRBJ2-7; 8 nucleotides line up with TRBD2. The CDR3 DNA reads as TGCGCCAGCAGCCCGGTAGCACTAGCGGACTACGAGCAGTACTTC. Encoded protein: CASSPVALADYEQYF.